These 23 T cell receptor beta chains were sequenced from one sample in a study of liver allograft versus peripheral blood T cells. Looking at the study overall: A comparison was made between T cell receptor repertoires in transplanted livers and those in recipients' peripheral blood.

MiXCR, run by TCRdb on the reads, gives a single entry per CDR3 protein. The sample yields around 12,000 distinct CDR3 sequences, under 20% seen once. These receptors were taken from a human patient who had a liver transplant. Some T cells may arise from the graft donor.

The chain is built from TRBV7-2 and TRBJ2-3; perhaps TRBD1 as D (5 bases). V was clipped by 5 bases and J by 8 bases, with 14 bases between them. This CDR3 is 13 amino acids long. Germline values: CDR1 SGHTA, CDR2 FQGNSA. The CDR3 region is CASSMGLSGTQYF. CDR3 in DNA: TGTGCCAGCAGCATGGGGCTTTCGGGTACGCAGTATTTT.

The sample holds many counts of this clonotype. The chain links TRBV28 to TRBJ1-2, with 8 bases lining up with TRBD1. Germline assignment: CDR1 MDHEN and CDR2 SYDVKM. The CDR3 loop spans 14 amino acids. Trimming took 6 bases from V and 7 from J; bases not matched to a gene: 10. The CDR3 DNA is TGTGCCAGCAGAACCGACCGACAGGGGTTTGGCTACACCTTC. This encodes CASRTDRQGFGYTF.

This clonotype appeared once. The chain uses TRBV6-5 and TRBJ2-1; unclear D gene. The CDR3 covers 14 residues. The V end was cut by 6 bases, the J end by 4 bases, with 13 bases between. In germline, CDR1 is MNHEY, CDR2 SVGAGI. CDR3 sequence: CASSLFRWYNEQFF. In DNA form, the CDR3 reads TGTGCCAGCAGCCTTTTCCGGTGGTACAATGAGCAGTTCTTC.

Only a few counts were recorded for this clonotype. The chain is built from TRBV20-1 and TRBJ2-3; the match to TRBD2 covers 7 bases. Germline V lookup: CDR1 DFQATT, CDR2 SNEGSKA (reference sequence). V shed 6 bases, J shed 4 bases, and the junction held 10 bases outside the gene matches. The CDR3 has 14 residues. CDR3 residues: CSAPEDRGADTQYF. DNA of the CDR3: TGCAGTGCGCCCGAGGACCGGGGGGCAGATACGCAGTATTTT.

This clonotype is medium-sized. This chain uses TRBV19 with TRBJ2-6; 7 bases are a match to TRBD1. The CDR3 spans 17 residues. V lost 4 bases, J lost 4 bases, and 10 bases stayed unmatched. In germline, CDR1 is LNHDA, CDR2 SQIVND (reference sequence). Here the CDR3 DNA reads TGTGCCAGTAGTACTCCCCTACAGGGGTCCGGGGCCAACGTCCTGACTTTC. Protein product: CASSTPLQGSGANVLTF. The whole variable domain, filled in from reference TRBV19 and TRBJ2-6, reads DGGITQSPKYLFRKEGQNVTLSCEQNLNHDAMYWYRQDPGQGLRLIYYSQIVNDFQKGDIAEGYSVSREKKESFPLTVTSAQKNPTAFYLCASSTPLQGSGANVLTFGAGSRLTVL.

The chain uses TRBV27 and TRBJ2-7; D uncertain. V shed 4 bases and J shed 0 bases, with 10 bases lying between them. The CDR3 contains 14 residues. Per the germline V gene, CDR1 is MNHEY and CDR2 is SMNVEV (reference sequence). The CDR3 spells CASSSGRHSYEQYF. In nucleotides, the CDR3 is TGTGCCAGCAGTTCGGGCAGGCACTCCTACGAGCAGTACTTC.

This clonotype was observed many times. The rearrangement uses TRBV14 and TRBJ2-1, with TRBD1 as a possible D gene (6 bases). This CDR3 comprises 16 residues. V was clipped by 4 bases and J by 4 bases, with 17 bases between them. The germline V gene encodes CDR1 SGHDN and CDR2 FVKESK. CDR3 sequence: CASSPPGHLTYNEQFF. DNA of the CDR3: TGTGCCAGCAGCCCACCGGGACACCTAACTTACAATGAGCAGTTCTTC.

V usage is TRBV12-3 or TRBV12-4 and J usage is TRBJ2-6; unclear D gene. The length of the CDR3 is 14 residues. Trimming cost V 6 bases and J 0 bases, with 6 bases left between them. The CDR3 region is CASSPPSGANVLTF. DNA of the CDR3: TGTGCCAGCAGCCCTCCCTCTGGGGCCAACGTCCTGACTTTC.

This clonotype was recorded a few times. V is TRBV20-1 and J is TRBJ1-1; D uncertain. The germline gives CDR1 DFQATT, CDR2 SNEGSKA (reference sequence). The CDR3 has 13 amino acids. The ends were cut back, 3 bases at V and 1 base at J, with 9 bases in the middle. The CDR3 spells CSASSQKNTEAFF. CDR3 sequence (DNA): TGCAGTGCTAGCTCCCAGAAGAACACTGAAGCTTTCTTT.

Regarding this clonotype: A much larger clone lies a single base off, so this may be a read error. The genes are TRBV6-2 or TRBV6-3 and TRBJ1-1; D remains ambiguous. V lost 4 bases to trimming and J lost 0 bases, with 3 bases between them. Germline assignment: CDR1 MNHEY and CDR2 SVGEGT. CDR3 length: 12 residues. The CDR3: CASSWVNTEAFF. Here the CDR3 DNA reads TGTGCCAGCAGTTGGGTGAACACTGAAGCTTTCTTT.

The J gene is TRBJ2-1, the V gene TRBV7-9; 9 nucleotides line up with TRBD1. Germline assignment: CDR1 SEHNR and CDR2 FQNEAQ (reference sequence). This CDR3 has 16 amino acids. The ends lost 4 bases at V and 2 bases at J; junction bases unmatched: 6. The CDR3 DNA is TGTGCCAGCAGCTCCGGACAGGGGAGCCCCTACAATGAGCAGTTCTTC. Translating it yields CASSSGQGSPYNEQFF.

Judged by abundance, this clonotype is medium-sized. This chain joins TRBV9 and TRBJ2-1; 13 bases align to TRBD2. CDR1 is SGDLS, CDR2 YYNGEE, per germline. V lost 0 bases and J lost 9; bases outside the gene matches: 6. This CDR3 has 16 amino acids. The CDR3 sequence: CASSVGGLAGVIEQFF. Here the CDR3 DNA reads TGTGCCAGCAGCGTAGGAGGACTAGCGGGAGTCATTGAGCAGTTCTTC.

This clonotype was detected ten times or more. The gene calls are TRBV6-5 and TRBJ2-2; D is perhaps TRBD1 (5 bases). CDR3 length: 12 residues. Per germline, CDR1 MNHEY and CDR2 SVGAGI. With 4 bases removed from V and 6 bases from J, the gap between germline ends came to 6 bases. For the CDR3, the DNA is TGTGCCAGCAGTTTACAGGCCGGGGAGCTGTTTTTT. Amino acids: CASSLQAGELFF.

This clonotype was seen a few times. The junction differs from germline at one of its ends, possibly a read error. CDR3: CASSLDGWGLQPQHF. The CDR3 coding sequence is TGTGCCAGCAGCTTGGACGGATGGGGACTTCAGCCCCAGCATTTT. The chain combines TRBV5-1 with TRBJ1-5, with a tentative D call TRBD1 (5 bases). This CDR3 is built from 15 residues. Germline V gives CDR1 SGHRS, CDR2 YFSETQ.

The rearrangement uses TRBV5-3 and TRBJ1-3; D is undetermined. Being an ORF, TRBV5-3 has a function that is uncertain. CDR3 size: 12 residues. V was shortened by 2 bases and J by 4 bases, with 4 bases between the two germline ends. In DNA form, the CDR3 reads TGTGCCAGAAGCTTCAGGGGAAACACCATATATTTT. This encodes CARSFRGNTIYF.

The sample holds a few counts of this clonotype. V usage is TRBV12-3 or TRBV12-4 and J usage is TRBJ1-3; a possible D gene is TRBD1 (5 bases). The V end lost 6 bases, the J end lost 0 bases, and 18 bases lay between the germline ends. CDR3 length equals 17 residues. CDR3 DNA sequence: TGTGCCAGCAGACCCCCGAGGGCAGGGACCTCTGGAAACACCATATATTTT. This translates into CASRPPRAGTSGNTIYF.

In its sample, this clonotype was seen a few times. The chain has TRBV7-2 and TRBJ1-4, with 11 bases that match TRBD1. V lost 5 bases, J lost 0 bases, and 11 bases stayed unmatched. Germline assignment: CDR1 SGHTA and CDR2 FQGNSA. The CDR3 extends over 19 amino acids. The CDR3 region has the DNA TGTGCCAGCAGCAAAGTCCGGACAGGGGGCCTTGCAACTAATGAAAAACTGTTTTTT. It translates to CASSKVRTGGLATNEKLFF.

By sample share, this clonotype is medium-sized. This sequence joins TRBV5-6 and TRBJ2-3; 13 positions agree with TRBD2. Germline CDR1 and CDR2: SGHDT and YYEEEE. This CDR3 contains 16 residues. The junction had 2 bases not matched to a gene; V was cut back by 0 bases and J by 4 bases. The CDR3 loop is CASSLVTSGRADTQYF. Here the CDR3 DNA reads TGTGCCAGCAGCTTGGTCACTAGCGGGAGGGCAGATACGCAGTATTTT.

The chain recombines TRBV27 with TRBJ1-5; TRBD1 is a possible D gene (6 bases). This CDR3 has 17 amino acids. The V end was cut by 5 bases, the J end by 2 bases, with 19 bases between. CDR1 is MNHEY, CDR2 SMNVEV, per germline (reference sequence). The CDR3, as DNA: TGTGCCAGCAGTGCCGGGACACTCTTGCTGGGCAATCAGCCCCAGCATTTT. Residues: CASSAGTLLLGNQPQHF.

The V gene is TRBV28, the J gene TRBJ1-5; D is unresolved. The V gene lost 4 bases and the J gene lost 5 bases, with 9 bases spanning the gap. This CDR3 is 13 amino acids long. Germline CDR1 is MDHEN and CDR2 is SYDVKM. The CDR3 region has the DNA TGTGCCAGCAGTTCCGGGCTAGATCAGCCCCAGCATTTT. Translating it yields CASSSGLDQPQHF.

Many counts were recorded for this clonotype. The V gene is TRBV19, the J gene TRBJ2-7; the D is unclear. CDR1 LNHDA and CDR2 SQIVND come from the germline V gene (reference sequence). Trimming pared 5 bases from V and 3 bases from J, leaving 8 bases between. The CDR3 runs 12 residues. The CDR3 nucleotides are TGTGCCAGTAGTGGCGGTTTCTACGAGCAGTACTTC. As protein: CASSGGFYEQYF. Together with reference TRBV19 and TRBJ2-7, the CDR3 gives the full variable domain: DGGITQSPKYLFRKEGQNVTLSCEQNLNHDAMYWYRQDPGQGLRLIYYSQIVNDFQKGDIAEGYSVSREKKESFPLTVTSAQKNPTAFYLCASSGGFYEQYFGPGTRLTVT.

In this sample, this clonotype turned up a few times. V and J are TRBV11-2 and TRBJ1-1; 7 nucleotides match TRBD1. V shed 3 bases, J shed 1 base, and the junction held 2 bases outside the gene matches. CDR1 is SGHAT, CDR2 FQNNGV, per germline. This CDR3 region has 14 residues. Here the CDR3 DNA reads TGTGCCAGCAGCTTGAGGACAGGGAACACTGAAGCTTTCTTT. It specifies CASSLRTGNTEAFF.

This clonotype was observed many times. V gene TRBV28 combines with J gene TRBJ1-2; D remains unclear. The CDR3 is 14 amino acids. Per germline, CDR1 MDHEN and CDR2 SYDVKM. V gave up 2 bases and J gave up 1 base, with 8 bases separating them. CDR3 bases: TGTGCCAGCAGTTTAATTATGGGTAACTATGGCTACACCTTC. It encodes CASSLIMGNYGYTF.